What follows are 23 T cell receptor beta chains derived from one specimen sequenced in a study of brain T cells in children with intractable seizures. Libraries were prepared by immunoSEQ multiplex PCR; TCRdb keeps only in-frame clonotypes and omits some of them. The table lists around 80,000 clones, around 90% of them singletons, with approximately 25% in the top ten. The sample was peripheral blood, taken at surgery. These receptor sequences come from a girl aged 2 to 9 with Rasmussen encephalitis and intractable seizures.

The chain joins TRBV7-9 to TRBJ2-3; 10 nucleotides line up with TRBD2. V lost 4 bases, J lost 5 bases, and 6 bases stayed unmatched. Germline CDR1 reads SEHNR; CDR2 reads FQNEAQ (reference sequence). CDR3 size: 15 residues. DNA of the CDR3: TGTGCCAGCAGCTCAGCGGGAGGGCCCGGAGATACGCAGTATTTT. It is translated as CASSSAGGPGDTQYF.

CDR3 sequence: CAWALGSYEQYF. The DNA of the CDR3 is TGTGCCTGGGCCCTCGGCTCCTACGAGCAGTACTTC. The V gene is TRBV30, the J gene TRBJ2-7, with no clear D. The CDR3 runs to 12 residues. CDR1 and CDR2 from the germline V gene are GTSNPN and SVGIG (reference sequence). V lost 5 bases, J lost 0 bases, and 8 bases lay in between.

This clone was seen once. V gene TRBV6-1 combines with J gene TRBJ2-5, with D tentatively TRBD2 (6 bases). In germline, CDR1 is MNHNS, CDR2 SASEGT. V lost 2 bases to trimming and J lost 2 bases, with 15 bases between them. The CDR3 contains 16 residues. This CDR3 is CASSELAGTLQETQYF. CDR3 nucleotide sequence: TGTGCCAGCAGTGAACTCGCGGGGACCCTTCAAGAGACCCAGTACTTC.

This clone was detected only once. This chain's CDR3 is CASSPRARGYNQPQHF. Written as DNA, the CDR3 is TGTGCCAGCTCACCACGGGCCAGGGGCTACAATCAGCCCCAGCATTTT. The V and J genes are TRBV18 and TRBJ1-5, with D perhaps matching TRBD1 (6 bases). This CDR3 spans 16 amino acids. V lost 1 base, J lost 3 bases, and 13 bases lay in between. The germline gives CDR1 KGHSH, CDR2 LQKENI.

V and J are TRBV5-4 and TRBJ1-4, with 7 bases aligning to TRBD1. Germline V lookup: CDR1 SGHNT, CDR2 YYREEE (reference sequence). The CDR3 length is 16 residues. The V gene end was trimmed by 4 bases and the J gene end by 8 bases; junction bases not matched to a gene: 14. The CDR3 region is CASSRTGNQGQEKLFF. CDR3 DNA: TGTGCCAGCAGCCGGACAGGAAATCAGGGGCAAGAAAAACTGTTTTTT.

The chain links TRBV3-1 (or the pseudogene TRBV3-2) to TRBJ1-2; tentative D call: TRBD1 (5 bases). CDR3 length: 14 amino acids. V lost 1 base and J 8 bases, leaving 14 bases between the germline ends. Germline V gene data show CDR1 as LGHDT and CDR2 as YNNKEL (reference sequence). The CDR3 nucleotides are TGTGCCAGCAGCCAAGCGGGGACCCCTCTAGGCTACACCTTC. It translates to CASSQAGTPLGYTF.

The chain has TRBV6-6 and TRBJ1-2; D is undetermined. Germline assignment: CDR1 MNHNY and CDR2 SVGAGI (reference sequence). The V gene lost 5 bases and the J gene lost 2 bases, with 3 bases spanning the gap. This CDR3 comprises 11 residues. As DNA, the CDR3 is TGTGCCAGCAGTGTAAACTATGGCTACACCTTC. Translating it yields CASSVNYGYTF.

The chain links TRBV28 to TRBJ2-7; D is uncertain. This CDR3 has 12 residues. From germline, CDR1 is MDHEN and CDR2 SYDVKM. Trimming cost V 7 bases and J 4 bases, with 11 bases left between them. The CDR3 region is CASTHMQYEQYF. The CDR3 DNA reads TGTGCCAGCACTCACATGCAATACGAGCAGTACTTC.

This sequence joins TRBV11-2 and TRBJ1-2; no firm D call. V was pared by 3 bases and J by 4 bases, with 3 bases between. Germline V gene lookup returns CDR1 SGHAT and CDR2 FQNNGV. This CDR3 region has 11 residues. The CDR3 region has the DNA TGTGCCAGCAGCTTTCGCTATGGCTACACCTTC. This codes for CASSFRYGYTF.

The rearrangement uses TRBV27 and TRBJ2-7, with D possibly matching TRBD2 (6 bases). The CDR3 consists of 13 residues. The V end lost 0 bases, the J end lost 3 bases, and 6 bases lay between the germline ends. Germline V lookup: CDR1 MNHEY, CDR2 SMNVEV (reference sequence). CDR3 sequence: CASSLSSGYEQYF. The DNA for the CDR3 is TGTGCCAGCAGTTTATCTAGCGGCTACGAGCAGTACTTC.

This chain links TRBV3-1 (or the pseudogene TRBV3-2) with TRBJ2-1; 15 nucleotides align to TRBD2. The CDR3 sequence is 19 residues long. J gave up 4 bases and V 1 base, and 8 bases lay outside the gene matches. From germline, CDR1 is LGHDT and CDR2 YNNKEL (reference sequence). The chain's CDR3 is CASSQGTSGGGLHYNEQFF. The CDR3 nucleotides are TGTGCCAGCAGCCAAGGGACTAGCGGGGGGGGATTACATTACAATGAGCAGTTCTTC.

The chain uses TRBV27 and TRBJ1-2; D remains unclear. CDR3 size: 14 residues. Trimming cost V 7 bases and J 4 bases, with 16 bases left between them. Germline V gives CDR1 MNHEY, CDR2 SMNVEV (reference sequence). This CDR3 reads CASKARGDGYGYTF. As DNA, the CDR3 is TGTGCCAGCAAGGCCCGGGGAGATGGCTATGGCTACACCTTC.

The rearrangement joins TRBV19 to TRBJ1-4; D possibly corresponds to TRBD1 (5 bases). The V end was cut by 9 bases, the J end by 7 bases, with 12 bases between. Germline V CDR1 and CDR2: LNHDA, SQIVND (reference sequence). CDR3 length: 12 amino acids. The CDR3 DNA is TGTGCCAGCCGGGGGGTCGGTGAAAAACTGTTTTTT. It yields the protein CASRGVGEKLFF.

The CDR3 DNA sequence: TGTGCCAGCAGCGAGCGGGACAGAGATACAGATACGCAGTATTTT. This gives the protein CASSERDRDTDTQYF. The chain carries TRBV7-9 and TRBJ2-3; D may correspond to TRBD1 or TRBD2 (7 bases each). This CDR3 region has 15 residues. Germline CDR1 and CDR2: SEHNR and FQNEAQ (reference sequence). V was cut by 5 bases and J by 3 bases, with 15 bases left in between.

The chain employs TRBV10-3 and TRBJ1-6; 9 nucleotides align to TRBD1. Germline V lookup: CDR1 ENHRY, CDR2 SYGVKD. CDR3 length: 14 amino acids. J was trimmed by 7 bases and V by 10 bases; bases with no gene match: 8. The CDR3 DNA sequence: TGTGCCACGGCAGGGACAGGGCAAAATTCACCCCTCCACTTT. Its translation: CATAGTGQNSPLHF.

V and J are TRBV6-2 or TRBV6-3 and TRBJ2-1; 14 bases match TRBD2. The CDR3 is 14 amino acids. CDR1 and CDR2 (germline): MNHEY, SVGEGT. Unmatched junction bases numbered 9, after V lost 6 bases and J lost 14 bases. The CDR3 DNA follows: TGTGCCAGCAGCTCGACTAGCGGGGGGGCTCCTGAGTTCTTC. Protein: CASSSTSGGAPEFF.

The rearrangement joins TRBV6-2 or TRBV6-3 to TRBJ2-1; possibly TRBD2 for D (6 bases). V was pared by 0 bases and J by 5 bases, with 14 bases between. CDR3 length: 16 amino acids. Germline V gives CDR1 MNHEY, CDR2 SVGEGT. In nucleotides, the CDR3 is TGTGCCAGCAGTTACTCGACTGGCGGGATGAACAATGAGCAGTTCTTC. This gives the protein CASSYSTGGMNNEQFF.

The rearrangement joins TRBV11-3 to TRBJ2-1; no clear D gene. The CDR3 has 15 amino acids. V was shortened by 6 bases and J by 6 bases, with 18 bases between the two germline ends. From germline, CDR1 is SGHNT and CDR2 YENEEA. This chain's CDR3 is CASRGIPRSGNEQFF. DNA for the CDR3: TGTGCCAGCAGGGGGATTCCTAGGTCGGGCAATGAGCAGTTCTTC.

V usage is TRBV4-1 and J usage is TRBJ2-7; no reliable D call. V dropped 4 bases and J dropped 3 bases, with 16 bases sitting between them. Looked up from germline, CDR1 is MGHRA and CDR2 is YSYEKL. This CDR3 has 15 amino acids. The CDR3 here is CASSPLVLGGYEQYF. The CDR3 DNA sequence: TGCGCCAGCAGCCCCCTTGTGCTTGGTGGCTACGAGCAGTACTTC.

The chain carries TRBV7-9 and TRBJ2-2; D possibly matches TRBD1 or TRBD2 (5 bases each). Looked up from germline, CDR1 is SEHNR and CDR2 is FQNEAQ (reference sequence). Trimming shortened V by 1 base and J by 0 bases, and 12 bases separated the two germline ends. The CDR3 contains 17 residues. The CDR3 is CASSLGGSGANTGELFF. In nucleotides, the CDR3 is TGTGCCAGCAGCTTAGGGGGGAGCGGTGCGAACACCGGGGAGCTGTTTTTT.

This chain links TRBV27 with TRBJ1-2, with unresolved D. This CDR3 is built from 15 residues. V lost 6 bases and J lost 5, with 19 bases in between. Germline lookup yields CDR1 MNHEY and CDR2 SMNVEV (reference sequence). Here the CDR3 DNA reads TGTGCCAGCAGATACAGATTCCCGCTGAGTTATGGCTACACCTTC. This gives the protein CASRYRFPLSYGYTF.

The chain carries TRBV27 and TRBJ1-5; 7 bases map to TRBD1. The CDR3 has 18 amino acids. Per the germline V gene, CDR1 is MNHEY and CDR2 is SMNVEV (reference sequence). J was trimmed by 2 bases and V by 2 bases; bases with no gene match: 12. The CDR3 region is CASSLEGGGGGGNQPQHF. The CDR3 DNA is TGTGCCAGCAGTTTAGAGGGAGGGGGCGGAGGAGGCAATCAGCCCCAGCATTTT.

The chain recombines TRBV4-2 with TRBJ2-2; 10 bases match TRBD2. V trimming: 2 bases; J trimming: 4 bases; junction bases outside the gene matches: 10. Germline V lookup: CDR1 LGHNA, CDR2 YNFKEQ. The CDR3 spans 18 residues. In nucleotides, the CDR3 is TGTGCCAGCAGCCAATGGCTAGCGGGAGTTTCGGGCACCGGGGAGCTGTTTTTT. Protein sequence: CASSQWLAGVSGTGELFF.